The 2 T cell receptor beta chains below all came from one sample that was sequenced in a study of spatial heterogeneity in lung cancer. Overall study findings and caveats: One measure, the expanded intratumoral alpha and beta TCR count, tracked tumor mutation counts.

These receptors have no known antigen. Time point denoted: sample taken at primary tumor resection. TCRdb itself ran the 5' RACE reads through MiXCR, one entry per CDR3 protein. The table shows 2,500 to 3,000 distinct CDR3 sequences, with 8% occurring only once. This material consisted of lung tumor tissue, taken at surgery. The receptor source for this set is a male donor with early-stage non-small cell lung cancer.

This clonotype is deemed medium-sized. The chain uses TRBV9 and TRBJ1-3; TRBD1 is a possible D gene (5 bases). V was cut by 6 bases and J by 0 bases, with 13 bases left in between. Germline V gene sequence: CDR1 SGDLS, CDR2 YYNGEE. The CDR3 has 15 amino acids. CDR3 nucleotides: TGTGCCAGCACCCCAGGGCATAGCTCTGGAAACACCATATATTTT. Encoded protein: CASTPGHSSGNTIYF.

This clonotype has a count of ten or more. One junction end disagrees with the germline gene, perhaps due to a read error. The rearrangement links TRBV29-1 to TRBJ2-6; D is unresolved. Germline values: CDR1 SQVTM, CDR2 ANQGSEA. The CDR3 consists of 14 residues. The CDR3 protein is CSVQDGLGDNVLTF. The CDR3 DNA is TGCAGCGTTCAAGACGGGCTTGGAGACAACGTCCTGACTTTC.